A single sample gave rise to the 13 T cell receptor beta chains below, sequenced in a study of response to subunit inactivated influenza vaccine. TCRdb re-called the RT-PCR reads with MiXCR, one entry per CDR3 protein. This table has more than 550,000 distinct CDR3 sequences, about 12% appearing once. The sample consisted of PBMCs from blood, taken on the day of vaccination. The receptors derive from a man in his fifties or sixties who received an inactivated influenza vaccine.

Only a few counts were recorded for this clonotype. The V call is TRBV28, the J call TRBJ2-1; D is perhaps TRBD1 (5 bases). The V end was cut by 6 bases, the J end by 6 bases, with 15 bases between. The CDR3 length is 14 residues. Germline V CDR1 and CDR2: MDHEN, SYDVKM. In DNA, the CDR3 is TGTGCCAGCAGCCCCGACAGCCCCCTCAATGAGCAGTTCTTC. Protein: CASSPDSPLNEQFF.

V gene TRBV7-2 combines with J gene TRBJ1-3; 7 bases match TRBD1. The germline CDR1 and CDR2 sequences are SGHTA and FQGNSA. V gave up 0 bases and J gave up 3 bases; unmatched junction bases: 2. The CDR3 is 15 amino acids. In DNA, the CDR3 is TGTGCCAGCAGCTTAGCAACAGGGGTTGGAAACACCATATATTTT. Amino acids: CASSLATGVGNTIYF.

The chain combines TRBV29-1 with TRBJ1-1; D is unresolved. V dropped 6 bases and J dropped 5 bases, with 7 bases sitting between them. The germline CDR1 and CDR2 sequences are SQVTM and ANQGSEA. CDR3 length: 10 amino acids. CDR3 protein: CSVRRTEAFF. CDR3 nucleotides: TGCAGCGTCCGACGGACTGAAGCTTTCTTT. Full variable domain (outside the CDR3, taken from reference TRBV29-1 and TRBJ1-1): SAVISQKPSRDICQRGTSLTIQCQVDSQVTMMFWYRQQPGQSLTLIATANQGSEATYESGFVIDKFPISRPNLTFSTLTVSNMSPEDSSIYLCSVRRTEAFFGQGTRLTVV.

The sample holds many counts of this clonotype. V and J are TRBV5-1 and TRBJ2-2; a weak D match, TRBD1 (6 bases). The V and J ends lost 4 bases and 2 bases respectively, with 12 bases between them. The CDR3 extends over 15 amino acids. Germline CDR1 SGHRS, CDR2 YFSETQ. CDR3 bases: TGCGCCAGCAGCCCCAGGGGTCAAAACACCGGGGAGCTGTTTTTT. Encoded protein: CASSPRGQNTGELFF.

The V gene is TRBV5-1, the J gene TRBJ2-5; D unresolved. The germline gives CDR1 SGHRS, CDR2 YFSETQ. Trimming stripped 4 bases from V and 1 base from J, with 8 bases between. This CDR3 spans 13 amino acids. The CDR3 is CASSPASQETQYF. CDR3 bases: TGCGCCAGCAGCCCCGCTTCCCAAGAGACCCAGTACTTC.

The table lists this clonotype with a few counts. The chain is built from TRBV20-1 and TRBJ2-7, with D possibly matching TRBD1 (5 bases). V was pared by 4 bases and J by 6 bases, with 16 bases between. The length of the CDR3 is 13 residues. Germline V gives CDR1 DFQATT, CDR2 SNEGSKA (reference sequence). The CDR3 nucleotides are TGCAGTGCTACGCTTAATTTTAGGGGCGAGCAGTACTTC. This translates into CSATLNFRGEQYF.

This chain links TRBV4-1 with TRBJ1-4; D is unresolved. Trimming took 1 base from V and 6 from J, leaving 9 bases between them. This CDR3 contains 14 residues. Germline V CDR1 and CDR2: MGHRA, YSYEKL. CDR3 nucleotides: TGCGCCAGCAGCCAAGTCCGGGCGGATGAAAAACTGTTTTTT. Translation: CASSQVRADEKLFF.

The genes are TRBV7-2 and TRBJ1-3; 7 nucleotides match TRBD1. The CDR3 loop spans 13 amino acids. The V and J ends lost 1 base and 9 bases, in that order; junction bases with no gene match: 3. Germline values: CDR1 SGHTA, CDR2 FQGNSA. CDR3 in amino acids: CASSLEQGITIYF. Here the CDR3 DNA reads TGTGCCAGCAGCTTAGAACAGGGGATCACCATATATTTT.

This clonotype was recorded a few times. The gene calls are TRBV28 and TRBJ2-1; a weak D match, TRBD1 (5 bases). Germline-derived CDR1 and CDR2 are MDHEN and SYDVKM. V was pared by 3 bases and J by 0 bases, with 12 bases between. This CDR3 has 16 amino acids. CDR3 sequence: CASSFKGLSSYNEQFF. CDR3 coding DNA: TGTGCCAGCAGTTTTAAGGGGCTTAGCTCCTACAATGAGCAGTTCTTC. Supplemented by reference TRBV28 and TRBJ2-1, the full variable domain reads DVKVTQSSRYLVKRTGEKVFLECVQDMDHENMFWYRQDPGLGLRLIYFSYDVKMKEKGDIPEGYSVSREKKERFSLILESASTNQTSMYLCASSFKGLSSYNEQFFGPGTRLTVL.

The rearrangement uses TRBV12-3 or TRBV12-4 and TRBJ1-2; TRBD1 might be the D (5 bases). V lost 6 bases to trimming and J lost 3 bases, with 17 bases between them. The CDR3 covers 15 residues. The CDR3 DNA is TGTGCCAGCAGCTCCAGGCAGGGACTTTACTATGGCTACACCTTC. Protein: CASSSRQGLYYGYTF.

For this clonotype: A read error may explain this, as a much larger clone is one base away. The chain couples TRBV12-3 or TRBV12-4 to TRBJ2-2, with a possible D match to TRBD1 (6 bases). V was pared by 5 bases and J by 3 bases, with 10 bases between. The CDR3 sequence is 14 residues long. The CDR3 region is CASSRQDYTGELFF. CDR3 DNA: TGTGCCAGCAGTAGACAGGATTACACCGGGGAGCTGTTTTTT.

The gene calls are TRBV5-1 and TRBJ2-7; 10 bases map to TRBD1. The CDR3 totals 16 residues. Germline V CDR1 and CDR2: SGHRS, YFSETQ. Germline trimming cut 2 bases from V and 7 bases from J; bases unmatched to any gene: 12. This chain's CDR3 is CASSLFEGTGVEEQYF. DNA of the CDR3: TGCGCCAGCAGCTTATTTGAGGGGACAGGGGTAGAAGAGCAGTACTTC.

This clonotype was seen ten or more times. V and J are TRBV20-1 and TRBJ2-1; unclear D gene. Trimming removed 0 bases at V and 2 bases at J, with 14 bases between. The CDR3 runs to 16 residues. The germline V gene has CDR1 DFQATT and CDR2 SNEGSKA (reference sequence). CDR3 sequence reads: CSARDFRLGTYNEQFF. The CDR3 nucleotides read TGCAGTGCTAGAGATTTCCGTCTTGGTACCTACAATGAGCAGTTCTTC.